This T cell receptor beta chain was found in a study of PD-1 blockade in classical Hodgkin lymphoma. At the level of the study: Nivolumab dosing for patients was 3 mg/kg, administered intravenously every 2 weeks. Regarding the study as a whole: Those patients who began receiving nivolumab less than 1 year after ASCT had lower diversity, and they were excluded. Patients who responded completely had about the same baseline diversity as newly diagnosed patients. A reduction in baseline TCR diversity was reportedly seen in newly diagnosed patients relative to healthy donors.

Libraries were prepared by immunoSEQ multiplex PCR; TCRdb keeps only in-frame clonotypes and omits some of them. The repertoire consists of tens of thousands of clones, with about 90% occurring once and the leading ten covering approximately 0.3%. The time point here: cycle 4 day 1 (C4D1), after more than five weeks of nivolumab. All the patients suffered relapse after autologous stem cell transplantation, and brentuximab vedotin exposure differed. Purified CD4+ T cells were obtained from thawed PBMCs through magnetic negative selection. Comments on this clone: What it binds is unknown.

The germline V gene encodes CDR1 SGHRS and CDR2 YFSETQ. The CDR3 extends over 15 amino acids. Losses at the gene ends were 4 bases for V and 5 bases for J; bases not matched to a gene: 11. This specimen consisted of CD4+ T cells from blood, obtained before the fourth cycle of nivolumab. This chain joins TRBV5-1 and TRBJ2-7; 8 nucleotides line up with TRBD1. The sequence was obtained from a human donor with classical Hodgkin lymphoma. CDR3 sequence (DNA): TGCGCCAGCAGCGCCCGGGACAGGTGGGCCAACGAGCAGTACTTC. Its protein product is CASSARDRWANEQYF. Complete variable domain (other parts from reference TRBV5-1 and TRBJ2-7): KAGVTQTPRYLIKTRGQQVTLSCSPISGHRSVSWYQQTPGQGLQFLFEYFSETQRNKGNFPGRFSGRQFSNSRSEMNVSTLELGDSALYLCASSARDRWANEQYFGPGTRLTVT.